This is a list of T cell receptor beta chains from one sample in a study of blood T cell repertoires in COVID-19. The table came from immunoSEQ multiplex PCR; TCRdb's copy has only in-frame clones and leaves some out. The table includes around 400,000 clones, around nine tenths detected once. The sequencing sample was made of PBMCs or T cells enriched from blood (not recorded which). Source of these receptors: a young woman who had recovered from COVID-19. CDR3s include the opening cysteine and the closing phenylalanine or tryptophan. A D gene is named only where the DNA matches it firmly.

d_call	v_call	j_call	cdr3_aa
TRBD2	TRBV7-8	TRBJ2-5	CASSLIRLAEETQYF
NA	TRBV19	TRBJ2-7	CASSKGQGLSYEQYF
NA	TRBV2	TRBJ2-7	CASGQFVTTYEQYF
TRBD2	TRBV24-1	TRBJ2-5	CATSDSGTSLETQYF
NA	TRBV6-5	TRBJ2-2	CASKGREAGELFF
NA	TRBV21-1	TRBJ2-2	CASSKESRNELFF
NA	TRBV27	TRBJ2-1	CASSPRASWNNEQFF
NA	TRBV18	TRBJ2-3	CASSPAGDTQYF
TRBD1	TRBV30	TRBJ1-2	CAWSGETGDGYTF
NA	TRBV4-3	TRBJ1-3	CASSQADRSGNTIYF
TRBD2	TRBV5-1	TRBJ2-7	CASSSTSGSRNEQYF
TRBD1	TRBV27	TRBJ1-2	CASRSAGGPRSYGYTF
NA	TRBV7-8	TRBJ2-3	CASSLPHRLGPTDTQYF
NA	TRBV24-1	TRBJ2-2	CATSDPDSAANTGELFF
TRBD1	TRBV6-6	TRBJ1-2	CASSYPGQGTDGYTF
TRBD2	TRBV12-5	NA	CASGRGRSYEQYF
TRBD1	TRBV18	TRBJ2-3	CASSQWTGVNMDTQYF
NA	TRBV25-1	TRBJ2-3	CASSEYTFTDTQYF
NA	TRBV19	TRBJ1-6	CASSIGRSNSPLHF
TRBD2	TRBV20-1	TRBJ2-1	CSASGTSGRGLYNEQFF
TRBD1	TRBV5-1	TRBJ1-2	CASGPDRVKDGYTF
NA	TRBV7-9	TRBJ2-7	CASSLALSSSSSSNEQYF
NA	TRBV24-1	TRBJ2-1	CATSVPGLKNEQFF
TRBD2	TRBV7-8	TRBJ2-3	CASSWTSGGRTDTQYF
NA	TRBV5-1	TRBJ1-2	CASSNDTVGYTF
TRBD1	TRBV5-6	TRBJ1-4	CASSYGDRGANEKLFF
TRBD2	TRBV27	TRBJ2-7	CASSPLAGAGYEQYF
NA	TRBV6-2/TRBV6-3	TRBJ1-5	CASSYSRGNQPQHF
NA	TRBV10-2	TRBJ1-1	CASSRDTEAFF